This T cell receptor (beta chain) was documented in a study of Tregs in tolerant kidney transplant recipients (dated by TCRdb to about 2019). Regarding the research as a whole: The transplants used related donors with nonmyeloablative bone marrow transplantation, and mixed chimerism in the human trials was transient. TCRbeta sequencing was used in the study to identify donor-specific regulatory T cells before combined kidney and bone marrow transplantation, and the identified cells were then tracked after transplant. What the work shows at the level of the full study, not this receptor alone: The study was limited by small patient numbers, and the findings need validation in larger populations and under other immunosuppression protocols. The most biologically relevant and donor-specific TCRbeta repertoire appeared to be identified by expanding Tregs with activated donor B cells. For some patients, the PCR primers changed as time went on, which meant samples from those patients could not be compared with one another at the nucleotide level. Biological reproducibility was not examined directly, but technical replication error appeared to be minimal. In tolerant patients, donor-specific Tregs expanded more than Tregs overall, which suggests antigen-driven rather than nonspecific expansion.

This clone came up a few times. Its antigen remains unidentified. Qualities for individual bases were not recorded, and no much larger clone is one base off. From a lookup of the germline V gene (reference sequence), CDR1 and CDR2 are LNHDA and SQIVND. The V and J ends are trimmed by 4 bases and 2 bases, leaving 9 bases between them. Taken from cysteine to phenylalanine, the CDR3 has 13 residues. Only the CDR3 DNA stays, 39 bases, in frame from base 1. For TCRbeta CDR3 sequencing, genomic DNA was extracted from sorted cells using the QIAGEN DNeasy Blood and Tissue Kit. High-throughput TCRbeta CDR3 sequencing, including PCR amplification with bias correction and internal controls, was performed commercially through immunoSEQ. In the source study's methods: Unique productive TCRbeta sequences were defined by CDR3 nucleotide sequence where primers matched, and otherwise by CDR3 amino acid sequence together with Vbeta and Jbeta genes. Sorting error was corrected by removing sequences shared between sorted populations at a frequency ratio of 2:1 or less, and the remaining shared sequences were assigned to the higher population. A sequence was defined as donor-reactive if the sequence was expanded at least 5-fold in CFSE-low cells compared with unstimulated cells and had a frequency of at least 0.01% in CFSE-low cells. Jensen-Shannon divergence, calculated on the top 100 TCRbeta sequences ranked by frequency, was used to quantify repertoire divergence. For samples with multiple sequencing runs, sorting error was corrected separately for each run before the runs were pooled. TCRdb re-hosts the immuneACCESS table, in-frame sequences only. Its copies lack some clones; in the studies checked, an unresolved V gene accounts for under half of them, and the cause for the rest is not known. Clone size and the V and J calls come from that table; the DNA yielded D and trimming. The sample yields about 60,000 clones; 80% to 95% were counted once. About a tenth of the sample goes to the ten largest clones.

The time point label, as the study defines it: blood sample drawn before combined kidney and bone marrow transplant. Unstimulated Tregs (CD4+CD25+CD127-), CD4+ non-Tregs (CD4+CD25-), CD4 and CD8 cells were FACS-sorted from thawed PBMCs. Patients were 4 combined kidney and bone marrow transplant recipients from the ITN036ST trial, and only these trial subjects had samples available. Healthy control blood was processed to PBMCs with a Ficoll density gradient and then cryopreserved, whereas patient PBMCs were collected both before and after transplant. The sequence joins TRBV19 to TRBJ2-7; possibly the D gene is TRBD1, per 6 matching bases. The source material was CD8+ T cells from blood, sampled before the transplant. The clonotype was recovered from a human donor who received a combined kidney and bone marrow transplant. The CDR3 corresponds to CASSKGGPYEQYF. The DNA is as follows: TGTGCCAGTAGTAAAGGGGGACCCTACGAGCAGTACTTC.